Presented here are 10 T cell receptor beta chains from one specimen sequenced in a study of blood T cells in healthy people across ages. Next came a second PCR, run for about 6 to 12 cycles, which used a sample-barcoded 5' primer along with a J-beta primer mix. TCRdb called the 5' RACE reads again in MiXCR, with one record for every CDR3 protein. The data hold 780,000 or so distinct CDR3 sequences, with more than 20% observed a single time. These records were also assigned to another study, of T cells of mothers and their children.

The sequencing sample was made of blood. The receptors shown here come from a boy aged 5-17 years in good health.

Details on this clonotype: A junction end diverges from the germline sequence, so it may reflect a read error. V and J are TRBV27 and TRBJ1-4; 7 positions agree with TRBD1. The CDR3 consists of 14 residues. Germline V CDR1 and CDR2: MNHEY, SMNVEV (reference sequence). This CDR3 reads CASSGDRLNEKLVF. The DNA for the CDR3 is TGTGCCAGCAGTGGGGACAGACTTAATGAAAAACTGGTTTTT.

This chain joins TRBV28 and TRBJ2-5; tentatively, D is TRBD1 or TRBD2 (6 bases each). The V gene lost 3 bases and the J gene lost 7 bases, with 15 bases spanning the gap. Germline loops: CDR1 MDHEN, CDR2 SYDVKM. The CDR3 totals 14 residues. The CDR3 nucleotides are TGTGCCAGCAGTTTGGTACAGGGAGGAAGGACCCAGTACTTC. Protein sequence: CASSLVQGGRTQYF.

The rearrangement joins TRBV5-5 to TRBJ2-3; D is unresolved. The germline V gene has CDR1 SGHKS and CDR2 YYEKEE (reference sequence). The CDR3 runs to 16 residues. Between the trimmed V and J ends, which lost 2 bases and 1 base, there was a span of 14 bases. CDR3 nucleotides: TGTGCCAGCAGCTTAGACCCGGGCCCCGGCACAGATACGCAGTATTTT. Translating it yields CASSLDPGPGTDTQYF.

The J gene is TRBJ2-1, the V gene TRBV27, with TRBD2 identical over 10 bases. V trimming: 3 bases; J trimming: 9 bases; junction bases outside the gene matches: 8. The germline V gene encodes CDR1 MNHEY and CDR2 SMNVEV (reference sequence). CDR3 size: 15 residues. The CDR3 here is CASSLRLAGEGEQFF. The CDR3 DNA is TGTGCCAGCAGTTTGCGGCTAGCGGGAGAGGGTGAGCAGTTCTTC.

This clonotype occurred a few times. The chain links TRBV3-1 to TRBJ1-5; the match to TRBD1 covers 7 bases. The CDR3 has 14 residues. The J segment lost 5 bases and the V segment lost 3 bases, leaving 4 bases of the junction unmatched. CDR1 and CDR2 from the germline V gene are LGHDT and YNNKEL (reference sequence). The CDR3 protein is CASSHSRGDQPQHF. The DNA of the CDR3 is TGTGCCAGCAGCCACAGCAGGGGGGATCAGCCCCAGCATTTT.

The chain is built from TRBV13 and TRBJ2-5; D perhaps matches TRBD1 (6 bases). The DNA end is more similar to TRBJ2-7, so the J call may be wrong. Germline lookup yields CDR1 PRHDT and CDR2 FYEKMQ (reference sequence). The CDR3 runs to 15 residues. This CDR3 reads CASSFPSTGSNEQYF. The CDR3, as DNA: TGTGCCAGCAGCTTCCCCTCCACAGGGTCCAACGAGCAGTACTTC.

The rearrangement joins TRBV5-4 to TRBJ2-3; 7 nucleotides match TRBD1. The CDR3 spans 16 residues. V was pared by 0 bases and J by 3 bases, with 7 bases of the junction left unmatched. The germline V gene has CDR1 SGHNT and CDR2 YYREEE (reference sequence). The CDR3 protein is CASSLAPRQGTDTQYF. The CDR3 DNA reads TGTGCCAGCAGCTTGGCCCCGAGACAGGGAACAGATACGCAGTATTTT.

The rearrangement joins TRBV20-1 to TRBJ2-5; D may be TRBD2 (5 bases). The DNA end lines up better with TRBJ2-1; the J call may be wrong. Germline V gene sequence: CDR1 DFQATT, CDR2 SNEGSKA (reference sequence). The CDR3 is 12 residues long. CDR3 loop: CSVRATYNEQFF. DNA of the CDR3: TGCAGTGTGCGGGCCACCTACAATGAGCAGTTCTTC.

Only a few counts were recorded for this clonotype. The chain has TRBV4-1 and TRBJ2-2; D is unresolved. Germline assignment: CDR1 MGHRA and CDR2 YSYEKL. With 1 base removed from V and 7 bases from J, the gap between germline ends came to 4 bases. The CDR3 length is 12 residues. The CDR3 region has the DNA TGCGCCAGCAGCCAAGCTTACGGGGAGCTGTTTTTT. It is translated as CASSQAYGELFF.

CDR3 bases: TGTGCCAGCAGCGAGGCTGGGGCCTTTGAGCAGTTCTTC. Its translation: CASSEAGAFEQFF. The chain uses TRBV6-2 or TRBV6-3 and TRBJ2-1, with D tentatively TRBD1 (5 bases). The V gene lost 6 bases and the J gene lost 9 bases, with 15 bases spanning the gap. Germline values: CDR1 MNHEY, CDR2 SVGEGT. The length of the CDR3 is 13 residues.